Listed here are 3 T cell receptor beta chains from one sample, sequenced in a study of neurological immune-mediated disorders. From the 5' RACE reads, TCRdb called clonotypes with MiXCR, one entry per CDR3 protein. The sample carries 100,000 or so distinct CDR3 sequences, about 3.8% recorded once. Sequencing input: PBMCs. The receptors were sampled from a woman younger than 35 with multiple sclerosis.

This clonotype was observed many times. The V call is TRBV5-5, the J call TRBJ2-1; possibly TRBD2 for D (6 bases). The germline CDR1 and CDR2 sequences are SGHKS and YYEKEE (reference sequence). This CDR3 has 14 amino acids. Deletions cut 4 bases from V and 8 bases from J, with 16 bases between. CDR3 amino acids: CASSPRPGGDEQFF. As DNA, the CDR3 is TGTGCCAGCAGCCCGCGCCCCGGGGGTGATGAGCAGTTCTTC. The entire variable domain, with the rest obtained from reference TRBV5-5 and TRBJ2-1, is as follows: DAGVTQSPTHLIKTRGQQVTLRCSPISGHKSVSWYQQVLGQGPQFIFQYYEKEERGRGNFPDRFSARQFPNYSSELNVNALLLGDSALYLCASSPRPGGDEQFFGPGTRLTVL.

This clonotype has ten or more counts. This chain links TRBV27 with TRBJ2-3; a weak D match, TRBD1 (6 bases). The CDR3 sequence is 13 residues long. CDR1 is MNHEY, CDR2 SMNVEV, per germline (reference sequence). The V gene lost 6 bases and the J gene lost 0 bases, with 7 bases spanning the gap. CDR3: CASRGASTDTQYF. For the CDR3, the DNA is TGTGCCAGCAGGGGGGCCAGCACAGATACGCAGTATTTT.

This clonotype was observed many times. V usage is TRBV7-2 and J usage is TRBJ1-1; D is unclear. V lost 4 bases and J lost 1, with 13 bases in between. The CDR3 is 15 amino acids. CDR1 SGHTA and CDR2 FQGNSA come from the germline V gene. CDR3 region: CASSSAGDRNTEAFF. For the CDR3, the DNA is TGTGCCAGCAGCTCCGCAGGAGATAGGAACACTGAAGCTTTCTTT.